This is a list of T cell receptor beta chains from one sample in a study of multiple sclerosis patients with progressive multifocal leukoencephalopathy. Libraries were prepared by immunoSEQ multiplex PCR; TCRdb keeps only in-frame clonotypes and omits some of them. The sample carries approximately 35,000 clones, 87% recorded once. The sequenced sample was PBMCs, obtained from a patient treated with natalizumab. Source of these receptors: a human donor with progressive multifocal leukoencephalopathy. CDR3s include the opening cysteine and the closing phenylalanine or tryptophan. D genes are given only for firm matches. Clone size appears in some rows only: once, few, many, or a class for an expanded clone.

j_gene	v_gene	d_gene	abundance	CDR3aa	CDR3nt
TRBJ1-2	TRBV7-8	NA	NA	CASSSLQWPRGGYTF	TGTGCCAGCAGCTCCCTACAGTGGCCTAGAGGAGGCTACACCTTC
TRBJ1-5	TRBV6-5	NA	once	CAIEGNSNQPQHF	TGTGCCATAGAGGGAAACAGCAATCAGCCCCAGCATTTT
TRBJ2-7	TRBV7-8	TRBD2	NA	CASSLARLAGPYEQYF	TGTGCCAGCAGCTTAGCGCGGCTAGCGGGCCCCTACGAGCAGTACTTC
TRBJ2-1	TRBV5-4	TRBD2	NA	CASSYSSGRGNEQFF	TGTGCCAGCAGCTACTCTAGCGGGAGAGGTAATGAGCAGTTCTTC
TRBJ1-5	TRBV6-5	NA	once	CASSYVGHPRSQPQHF	TGTGCCAGCAGTTACGTGGGACACCCAAGGAGTCAGCCCCAGCATTTT
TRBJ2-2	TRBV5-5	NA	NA	CASSSGPASNTGELFF	TGTGCCAGCAGCTCGGGACCGGCGTCGAACACCGGGGAGCTGTTTTTT
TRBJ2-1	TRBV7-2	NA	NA	CASSSSGLAHNEQFF	TGTGCCAGCAGCTCAAGCGGGCTAGCCCACAATGAGCAGTTCTTC
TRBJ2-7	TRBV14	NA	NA	CASSQESYKAYEQYF	TGTGCCAGCAGCCAAGAATCGTACAAAGCCTACGAGCAGTACTTC
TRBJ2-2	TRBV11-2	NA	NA	CASSLGLTVTGELFF	TGTGCCAGCAGCTTAGGACTTACAGTCACCGGGGAGCTGTTTTTT
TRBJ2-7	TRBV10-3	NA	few	CAIQGGAYEQYF	TGTGCCATCCAAGGCGGAGCCTACGAGCAGTACTTC
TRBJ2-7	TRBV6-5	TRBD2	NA	CASSGGLQREEQYF	TGTGCCAGCAGTGGGGGGCTTCAGCGGGAGGAGCAGTACTTC
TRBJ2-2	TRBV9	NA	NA	CASSVARNTGELFF	TGTGCCAGCAGCGTAGCTAGGAACACCGGGGAGCTGTTTTTT
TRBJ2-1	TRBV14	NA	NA	CASSQDPRSSYNEQFF	TGTGCCAGCAGCCAAGATCCGAGGTCTAGCTACAATGAGCAGTTCTTC
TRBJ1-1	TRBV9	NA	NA	CASSVGATNTEAFF	TGTGCCAGCAGCGTAGGGGCCACTAACACTGAAGCTTTCTTT